The 30 T cell receptor beta chains below all came from one sample that was sequenced in a study of CD8 T cells in Susac syndrome (dated by TCRdb to 2018 to 2020). Receptors were amplified or captured by the immunoSEQ multiplex PCR assay. RNA was extracted using the RNeasy kit, and about 0.45 to 1 microgram was reverse transcribed with random hexamers. Clones were called with MiXCR by TCRdb after fastp trimmed the public reads at Q25, and only in-frame beta chains were retained. Here each entry gathers all rows of one CDR3 protein and keeps the most common genes and DNA. In all, the sample holds approximately 230,000 distinct CDR3 sequences, and 93% of those were seen once. The biggest ten clones account for 0.055% to 0.075% of the sample. Sequenced input: CD4+ T cells from PBMCs. These TCRs come from a human donor with multiple sclerosis.

The V gene is TRBV2, the J gene TRBJ2-6; the D gene is possibly TRBD2 (5 bases). The CDR3 spans 14 residues. Trimming cost V 11 bases and J 2 bases, with 13 bases left between them. Germline V gene lookup returns CDR1 SNHLY and CDR2 FYNNEI. CDR3 in amino acids: CASDKGAGANVLTF. In DNA form, the CDR3 reads TGTGCCTCAGATAAGGGAGCTGGGGCCAACGTCCTGACTTTC.

The chain links TRBV29-1 to TRBJ2-3, with unresolved D. V was trimmed by 5 bases and J by 1 base, leaving 7 bases between them. Germline V gene lookup returns CDR1 SQVTM and CDR2 ANQGSEA. CDR3 length: 12 residues. The DNA of the CDR3 is TGCAGCGTTTTAGTAGGCACAGATACGCAGTATTTT. It encodes CSVLVGTDTQYF.

V usage is TRBV5-1 and J usage is TRBJ1-1; perhaps TRBD1 as D (6 bases). The germline V gene has CDR1 SGHRS and CDR2 YFSETQ. This CDR3 has 16 residues. With 4 bases removed from V and 0 bases from J, the gap between germline ends came to 16 bases. CDR3 sequence (DNA): TGCGCCAGCAGCCCTTACAGGGCCCCCATGAACACTGAAGCTTTCTTT. It yields the protein CASSPYRAPMNTEAFF.

V usage is TRBV28 and J usage is TRBJ2-4; no clear D. V was cut by 4 bases and J by 0 bases, with 13 bases left in between. This CDR3 is 16 amino acids long. CDR1 is MDHEN, CDR2 SYDVKM, per germline. This CDR3 is CASSSPEILAKNIQYF. DNA for the CDR3: TGTGCCAGCAGTTCCCCCGAGATTTTAGCCAAAAACATTCAGTACTTC.

This clonotype was seen only once. The rearrangement links TRBV29-1 to TRBJ2-3; D tentatively reads TRBD1 or TRBD2 (5 bases each). Per the germline V gene, CDR1 is SQVTM and CDR2 is ANQGSEA. With 6 bases removed from V and 14 bases from J, the gap between germline ends came to 18 bases. CDR3 length: 11 amino acids. CDR3 sequence (DNA): TGCAGCGTCCAGACGTCGGGGCCGGTGTATTTT. Translated, it gives CSVQTSGPVYF.

The chain employs TRBV9 and TRBJ2-7; a possible D gene is TRBD2 (6 bases). V lost 6 bases and J 3 bases, leaving 28 bases between the germline ends. In germline, CDR1 is SGDLS, CDR2 YYNGEE. CDR3 length: 18 residues. The CDR3 DNA reads TGTGCCAGCAACCATCCCCCGTGGGTAGGTGGGGGGAACTACGAGCAGTACGTC. Translation gives CASNHPPWVGGGNYEQYV.

This clonotype was recorded only once. The V call is TRBV3-1, the J call TRBJ1-1; tentatively, D is TRBD1 (5 bases). Trimming left V 4 bases short and J 5 bases short, with 17 bases between. The germline V gene has CDR1 LGHDT and CDR2 YNNKEL (reference sequence). This CDR3 spans 15 amino acids. CDR3 region: CASSPSGAGRTEAFF. The CDR3 DNA is TGTGCCAGCAGCCCGAGCGGGGCAGGGAGGACTGAAGCTTTCTTT.

This clonotype was detected only a few times. The CDR3 nucleotides read TGTGCCAGTAGTGTCGACAGGGGTGAAGCTTTCTTT. It specifies CASSVDRGEAFF. This rearrangement joins TRBV19 to TRBJ1-1; TRBD1 matches at 8 bases. In germline, CDR1 is LNHDA, CDR2 SQIVND (reference sequence). With V trimmed by 5 bases and J by 7 bases, 3 bases remained unmatched. The CDR3 runs to 12 residues.

This chain uses TRBV29-1 with TRBJ1-2; TRBD1 matches 7 bases. CDR3 length equals 12 residues. Germline V gene lookup returns CDR1 SQVTM and CDR2 ANQGSEA. The junction had 3 bases not matched to a gene; V was cut back by 5 bases and J by 3 bases. The CDR3 coding sequence is TGCAGCGTTACCACAGGGGACTATGGCTACACCTTC. It translates to CSVTTGDYGYTF.

The chain joins TRBV24-1 to TRBJ2-5; the match to TRBD1 covers 7 bases. Germline V lookup: CDR1 KGHDR, CDR2 SFDVKD. This CDR3 is 15 amino acids long. Trimming cost V 4 bases and J 2 bases; bases outside gene matches: 6. The CDR3 spells CATSDRRQGQETQYF. The CDR3 nucleotides read TGTGCCACCAGTGACCGGAGACAGGGTCAAGAGACCCAGTACTTC.

The chain couples TRBV2 to TRBJ2-2; no firm D call. The CDR3 sequence is 14 residues long. Trimming cost V 8 bases and J 7 bases, with 17 bases left between them. Per the germline V gene, CDR1 is SNHLY and CDR2 is FYNNEI. CDR3 protein: CASVLGPTGGELFF. The CDR3 DNA sequence: TGTGCCAGCGTCTTAGGGCCGACGGGCGGGGAGCTGTTTTTT.

The gene calls are TRBV18 and TRBJ2-7, with D unclear. CDR1 and CDR2 (germline): KGHSH, LQKENI. V was pared by 3 bases and J by 0 bases, with 12 bases between. CDR3 length: 15 residues. Here the CDR3 DNA reads TGTGCCAGCTCACCTTCCAGCGCCGGCTCCTACGAGCAGTACTTC. Translating gives CASSPSSAGSYEQYF. Based on the CDR3 plus reference TRBV18 and TRBJ2-7, the full variable domain is NAGVMQNPRHLVRRRGQEARLRCSPMKGHSHVYWYRQLPEEGLKFMVYLQKENIIDESGMPKERFSAEFPKEGPSILRIQQVVRGDSAAYFCASSPSSAGSYEQYFGPGTRLTVT.

The V call is TRBV9, the J call TRBJ1-4; D might be TRBD1 (5 bases). The ends were cut back, 2 bases at V and 3 bases at J, with 8 bases in the middle. The CDR3 length is 14 residues. Germline V lookup: CDR1 SGDLS, CDR2 YYNGEE. As DNA, the CDR3 is TGTGCCAGCAGCGTCGGGACGGCTAATGAAAAACTGTTTTTT. This translates into CASSVGTANEKLFF.

J is TRBJ2-5 and V is TRBV5-1, with TRBD2 identical over 8 bases. V shed 1 base and J 3 bases; nucleotides not matched to a gene: 11. Germline V CDR1 and CDR2: SGHRS, YFSETQ. The CDR3 extends over 17 amino acids. The CDR3 bases are TGCGCCAGCAGCTTGACAATAGGCGGGGGGACTGAAGAGACCCAGTACTTC. Translating gives CASSLTIGGGTEETQYF.

J is TRBJ1-5 and V is TRBV18, with 7 bases matching TRBD1. Trimming took 1 base from V and 6 from J; bases not matched to a gene: 3. This CDR3 contains 14 residues. Per the germline V gene, CDR1 is KGHSH and CDR2 is LQKENI. DNA for the CDR3: TGTGCCAGCTCACCACAGGGGGCGGGTCAGCCCCAGCATTTT. It specifies CASSPQGAGQPQHF.

This chain links TRBV29-1 with TRBJ2-7; 7 nucleotides agree with TRBD1. Trimming took 3 bases from V and 3 from J; bases not matched to a gene: 11. Germline V gene lookup returns CDR1 SQVTM and CDR2 ANQGSEA. This CDR3 contains 15 residues. DNA for the CDR3: TGCAGCGTTGAGACAGGGCCTTTTTCCCTCTACGAGCAGTACTTC. Residues: CSVETGPFSLYEQYF.

This clonotype occurred once. The chain recombines TRBV3-1 with TRBJ2-1, with D possibly matching TRBD2 (5 bases). The CDR3 is 15 residues long. V was trimmed by 1 base and J by 6 bases, leaving 13 bases between them. Per the germline V gene, CDR1 is LGHDT and CDR2 is YNNKEL (reference sequence). CDR3 sequence (DNA): TGTGCCAGCAGCCAAGTAGCGTCTAGCCTCAATGAGCAGTTCTTC. This encodes CASSQVASSLNEQFF.

V is TRBV5-4 and J is TRBJ2-3; D gene ambiguous. V lost 3 bases and J 1 base, leaving 6 bases between the germline ends. The CDR3 consists of 13 residues. Per the germline V gene, CDR1 is SGHNT and CDR2 is YYREEE (reference sequence). The CDR3 DNA follows: TGTGCCAGCAGCTATGAAGGCACAGATACGCAGTATTTT. This codes for CASSYEGTDTQYF. Complete variable domain (other parts from reference TRBV5-4 and TRBJ2-3): ETGVTQSPTHLIKTRGQQVTLRCSSQSGHNTVSWYQQALGQGPQFIFQYYREEENGRGNFPPRFSGLQFPNYSSELNVNALELDDSALYLCASSYEGTDTQYFGPGTRLTVL.

The chain recombines TRBV7-2 with TRBJ2-4; TRBD1 matches 9 bases. The CDR3 loop spans 16 amino acids. Germline CDR1 reads SGHTA; CDR2 reads FQGNSA. V lost 5 bases and J lost 2; bases outside the gene matches: 7. Here the CDR3 DNA reads TGTGCCAGCAGCCGACCCGGGACAGGGTCCAAAAACATTCAGTACTTC. Its translation: CASSRPGTGSKNIQYF. Full variable domain (rest looked up from reference TRBV7-2 and TRBJ2-4): GAGVSQSPSNKVTEKGKDVELRCDPISGHTALYWYRQSLGQGLEFLIYFQGNSAPDKSGLPSDRFSAERTGGSVSTLTIQRTQQEDSAVYLCASSRPGTGSKNIQYFGAGTRLSVL.

Only one count was recorded for this clonotype. V usage is TRBV30 and J usage is TRBJ2-3; unclear D gene. This CDR3 has 14 residues. Germline V gives CDR1 GTSNPN, CDR2 SVGIG (reference sequence). V was shortened by 3 bases and J by 0 bases, with 10 bases between the two germline ends. The CDR3 loop is CAWRGWTSTDTQYF. The CDR3 DNA is TGTGCCTGGAGAGGTTGGACGAGCACAGATACGCAGTATTTT.

This sequence joins TRBV24-1 and TRBJ1-2; TRBD1 matches at 9 bases. Germline CDR1 reads KGHDR; CDR2 reads SFDVKD. Unmatched junction bases numbered 3, after V lost 7 bases and J lost 4 bases. The CDR3 length is 13 residues. The chain's CDR3 is CATSAGQGYGYTF. CDR3 DNA: TGTGCCACCAGCGCGGGACAGGGCTATGGCTACACCTTC.

The chain carries TRBV14 and TRBJ2-2, with D tentatively TRBD1 (5 bases). The CDR3 totals 14 residues. The V end was cut by 4 bases, the J end by 6 bases, with 12 bases between. Germline CDR1 SGHDN, CDR2 FVKESK. This CDR3 is CASSPYKGPGELFF. Here the CDR3 DNA reads TGTGCCAGCAGCCCGTACAAGGGGCCCGGGGAGCTGTTTTTT.

The gene calls are TRBV2 and TRBJ2-3, with 13 bases matching TRBD2. The CDR3 spans 16 residues. Germline trimming cut 7 bases from V and 4 bases from J; bases unmatched to any gene: 8. The V gene's germline CDR1 is SNHLY and CDR2 FYNNEI. CDR3 bases: TGTGCCAGCAAATCTAGACTAGCGGGAGGCCCAGATACGCAGTATTTT. It encodes CASKSRLAGGPDTQYF.

V and J are TRBV3-1 and TRBJ1-2; TRBD1 agrees at 9 bases. Germline V gene lookup returns CDR1 LGHDT and CDR2 YNNKEL (reference sequence). CDR3 size: 17 residues. Trimming removed 4 bases from V and 5 bases from J; junction bases left unmatched: 14. This chain's CDR3 is CASSPTQFGQGRYGYTF. The CDR3 DNA follows: TGTGCCAGCAGCCCGACCCAATTTGGACAGGGGAGGTATGGCTACACCTTC. The variable domain in full, completed from reference TRBV3-1 and TRBJ1-2, reads DTAVSQTPKYLVTQMGNDKSIKCEQNLGHDTMYWYKQDSKKFLKIMFSYNNKELIINETVPNRFSPKSPDKAHLNLHINSLELGDSAVYFCASSPTQFGQGRYGYTFGSGTRLTVV.

The chain has TRBV6-6 and TRBJ2-5, with 7 bases identical to TRBD2. Germline V gives CDR1 MNHNY, CDR2 SVGAGI (reference sequence). The junction had 2 bases not matched to a gene; V was cut back by 2 bases and J by 5 bases. The CDR3 runs 13 residues. Here the CDR3 reads CASSYREGETQYF. The CDR3 coding sequence is TGTGCCAGCAGTTACAGGGAGGGCGAGACCCAGTACTTC.

CDR3 in amino acids: CAWSVDWGANEKLFF. Written as DNA, the CDR3 is TGTGCCTGGAGTGTAGATTGGGGGGCGAATGAAAAACTGTTTTTT. The chain recombines TRBV30 with TRBJ1-4; possible D gene TRBD1, 6 bases. CDR3 length equals 15 residues. Germline V gives CDR1 GTSNPN, CDR2 SVGIG (reference sequence). V was cut by 0 bases and J by 5 bases, with 13 bases left in between.

The V call is TRBV28, the J call TRBJ1-2, with D uncertain. The CDR3 sequence is 15 residues long. In germline, CDR1 is MDHEN, CDR2 SYDVKM. With 5 bases removed from V and 5 bases from J, the gap between germline ends came to 18 bases. In DNA form, the CDR3 reads TGTGCCAGCAGTCCCCCTCGGGCAGACACGTATGGCTACACCTTC. It is translated as CASSPPRADTYGYTF.

The V and J genes are TRBV5-4 and TRBJ2-6, with TRBD1 identical over 9 bases. Germline CDR1 reads SGHNT; CDR2 reads YYREEE (reference sequence). The CDR3 has 20 amino acids. Germline trimming cut 4 bases from V and 1 base from J; bases unmatched to any gene: 15. CDR3 in DNA: TGTGCCAGCAGCGGACAGGGGATCCCGTTGGCCCCTTCTGGGGCCAACGTCCTGACTTTC. It is translated as CASSGQGIPLAPSGANVLTF.

J is TRBJ2-3 and V is TRBV2; D is unclear. Germline CDR1 and CDR2: SNHLY and FYNNEI. The CDR3 extends over 15 amino acids. Between the trimmed V and J ends, which lost 2 bases and 0 bases, there was a span of 9 bases. In DNA form, the CDR3 reads TGTGCCAGCAGTGAATTGTCAGCTAGCACAGATACGCAGTATTTT. This sequence encodes CASSELSASTDTQYF.

This clonotype was detected only a few times. This rearrangement joins TRBV2 to TRBJ2-7; 7 bases align to TRBD1. With V trimmed by 2 bases and J by 5 bases, 9 bases remained unmatched. The CDR3 has 15 residues. The germline V gene has CDR1 SNHLY and CDR2 FYNNEI. For the CDR3, the DNA is TGTGCCAGCAGTGAACGTTCAGGGGGAAAAGACGAGCAGTACGTC. Encoded protein: CASSERSGGKDEQYV.